A selection of T cell receptor beta chains follows, all from one sample in a study of identical twins. In TCRdb, the 5' RACE reads were re-called with MiXCR into one record per CDR3 protein. The sample lists 310,000 or so distinct CDR3 sequences, roughly 10% seen once, with approximately 7% in the top ten. These sequences were also reported in another study, on yellow fever vaccine responses in identical twins.

What was sequenced was CD8+ T cells sorted from blood. The receptors come from a woman younger than 30 in good health. The CDR3 runs from the conserved cysteine through the conserved F or W. D genes are given only for firm matches. Size is omitted from some rows. Given values are once, few, many or a class for expanded clones.

clone_size,d_call,j_call,v_call,cdr3_length,cdr3_nt,cdr3_aa
.,.,TRBJ2-3,TRBV29-1,13,TGCAGCGCGACGGACTGGATGAGAGATACGCAGTATTTT,CSATDWMRDTQYF
many,.,TRBJ2-5,TRBV29-1,13,TGCAGCGTTGAAGGATCCCTCGGAGAGACCCAGTACTTC,CSVEGSLGETQYF
.,TRBD1,TRBJ2-7,TRBV20-1,14,TGCAGTGCTAGAGATCTGCAGGGGGTCCACGAGCAGTACTTC,CSARDLQGVHEQYF
.,.,TRBJ2-7,TRBV27,13,TGTGCCAGCAGTCTATCAGGGTCTCAAGAGCAGTACTTC,CASSLSGSQEQYF
few,.,TRBJ2-7,TRBV30,14,TGTGCCTGGAGTCTCCAAGGGACGTCCTACGAGCAGTACTTC,CAWSLQGTSYEQYF
many,TRBD2,TRBJ2-1,TRBV14,16,TGTGCCAGCAGCCAAGTACTAGCGGGAGAAGGGAATGAGCAGTTCTTC,CASSQVLAGEGNEQFF
many,.,TRBJ2-7,TRBV7-8,13,TGTGCCAGCAGCTCCTCCAGCGGCTACGAGCAGTACTTC,CASSSSSGYEQYF
few,TRBD1,TRBJ2-7,TRBV6-1,14,TGTGCCAGCAGACAGGGGCGCTGGGATTACGAGCAGTACTTC,CASRQGRWDYEQYF
many,.,TRBJ2-7,TRBV4-1,16,TGCGCCAGCAGCCAAGTCGGCGGCAGCAGCTCCTACGAGCAGTACTTC,CASSQVGGSSSYEQYF
.,TRBD1,TRBJ2-1,TRBV9,15,TGTGCCAGCAGCGTAGATGGGACAGGGAGCAATGAGCAGTTCTTC,CASSVDGTGSNEQFF